This T cell receptor beta chain was recovered during a study of T cell responses to AZD1222 COVID-19 vaccine. Study outcomes and limitations: Regions left unmutated in variants are reportedly the target of nearly half of spike-specific TCRs. The donor cohort was predominantly white British with a female majority, and clonal diversity may have been underestimated.

CDR3 length: 15 amino acids. The V and J ends lost 7 bases and 1 base, in that order; junction bases with no gene match: 8. CDR1 and CDR2 from the germline V gene are SNHLY and FYNNEI. Using immunoSEQ multiplex PCR, the repertoire was profiled, and TCRdb retains in-frame clones only, with some absent. The table has 95,000 to 110,000 clones, around 92% seen once. Remarks on this clone: Its antigen is currently unknown.

This material consisted of peripheral blood, taken 28 days after the second AZD1222 dose. The origin of this receptor is an adult who received the AZD1222 COVID-19 vaccine. The chain recombines TRBV2 with TRBJ2-5; TRBD2 agrees at 8 bases. The CDR3, as DNA: TGTGCCAGCATCGGGAATAGCGGGGCCCAAGAGACCCAGTACTTC. It translates to CASIGNSGAQETQYF.